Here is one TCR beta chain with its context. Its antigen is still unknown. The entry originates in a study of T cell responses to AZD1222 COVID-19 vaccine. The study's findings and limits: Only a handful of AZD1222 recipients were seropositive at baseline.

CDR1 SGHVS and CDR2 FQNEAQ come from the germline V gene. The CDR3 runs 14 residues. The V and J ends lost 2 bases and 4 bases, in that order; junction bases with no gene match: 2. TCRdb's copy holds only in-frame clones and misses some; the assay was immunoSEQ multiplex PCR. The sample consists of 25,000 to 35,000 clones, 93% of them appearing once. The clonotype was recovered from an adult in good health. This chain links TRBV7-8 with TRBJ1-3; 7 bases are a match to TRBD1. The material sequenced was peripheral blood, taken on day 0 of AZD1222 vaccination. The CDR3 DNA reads TGTGCCAGCAGCTTACCAGGGGGGGGAAACACCATATATTTT. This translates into CASSLPGGGNTIYF.